One sample yielded the 11 T cell receptor beta chains listed below, sequenced in a study of CD8+CD57+ T cells in acquired aplastic anemia. It was genomic DNA that served as the template for profiling TCR beta VDJ and CDR3. Each CDR3 protein gets one entry after TCRdb re-called the reads with MiXCR. The table includes some 190,000 distinct CDR3 sequences, roughly half detected once. Sequenced input: sorted CD4+, CD8+, or CD8+CD57+ T cells (not recorded which) from PBMCs. These receptors were obtained from a human donor in good health, serving as a control.

The chain is built from TRBV27 and TRBJ1-5; a possible D gene is TRBD1 (6 bases). The CDR3 covers 16 residues. V shed 6 bases and J shed 0 bases, with 15 bases lying between them. Germline loops: CDR1 MNHEY, CDR2 SMNVEV (reference sequence). The CDR3 reads CASSLTRGNSNQPQHF. The CDR3 bases are TGTGCCAGCAGCCTAACTAGGGGGAATAGCAATCAGCCCCAGCATTTT.

This clonotype occurred a few times. V gene TRBV7-9 combines with J gene TRBJ1-2, with TRBD1 matching over 7 bases. V shed 5 bases, J shed 4 bases, and the junction held 25 bases outside the gene matches. CDR1 and CDR2 from the germline V gene are SEHNR and FQNEAQ (reference sequence). This CDR3 spans 20 amino acids. The CDR3 spells CASSPALGRTGVIYSYGYTF. CDR3 nucleotide sequence: TGTGCCAGCAGCCCAGCCCTAGGGCGAACAGGGGTAATTTATAGCTATGGCTACACCTTC.

The chain joins TRBV4-2 to TRBJ1-2, with 10 nucleotides matching TRBD1. From germline, CDR1 is LGHNA and CDR2 YNFKEQ. The ends lost 1 base at V and 8 bases at J; junction bases unmatched: 16. This CDR3 contains 18 residues. The CDR3 here is CASSQAVTGTGAPRGYTF. In DNA form, the CDR3 reads TGTGCCAGCAGCCAAGCCGTAACCGGGACAGGGGCCCCAAGGGGCTACACCTTC.

The V and J genes are TRBV12-3 or TRBV12-4 and TRBJ2-7; D possibly corresponds to TRBD1 (6 bases). V was clipped by 6 bases and J by 1 base, with 13 bases between them. This CDR3 contains 14 residues. In DNA form, the CDR3 reads TGTGCCAGCAGCGCCCAGGGGTTTTCCTACGAGCAGTACTTC. As protein: CASSAQGFSYEQYF.

The V call is TRBV5-1, the J call TRBJ2-5, with 10 bases that match TRBD1. This CDR3 is built from 16 residues. Germline CDR1 SGHRS, CDR2 YFSETQ. V shed 1 base, J shed 5 bases, and the junction held 8 bases outside the gene matches. CDR3 DNA: TGCGCCAGCAGCTTGACCCCCCCGGGACAGGGGGAGACCCAGTACTTC. As protein: CASSLTPPGQGETQYF.

This sequence joins TRBV12-3 or TRBV12-4 and TRBJ1-4, with unresolved D. Deletions cut 0 bases from V and 7 bases from J, with 6 bases between. This CDR3 contains 13 residues. The DNA of the CDR3 is TGTGCCAGCAGTTTAGCGGAGGGTGAAAAACTGTTTTTT. This codes for CASSLAEGEKLFF.

This clonotype was picked up a small number of times. The chain carries TRBV28 and TRBJ2-6; D perhaps matches TRBD1 (6 bases). This CDR3 spans 15 amino acids. Germline assignment: CDR1 MDHEN and CDR2 SYDVKM. Trimming cost V 8 bases and J 2 bases, with 13 bases left between them. CDR3 residues: CASLRTGTGANVLTF. The DNA of the CDR3 is TGTGCCAGCCTGCGTACAGGGACTGGGGCCAACGTCCTGACTTTC. The entire variable domain, with the rest obtained from reference TRBV28 and TRBJ2-6, is as follows: DVKVTQSSRYLVKRTGEKVFLECVQDMDHENMFWYRQDPGLGLRLIYFSYDVKMKEKGDIPEGYSVSREKKERFSLILESASTNQTSMYLCASLRTGTGANVLTFGAGSRLTVL.

This clonotype was picked up many times. This chain uses TRBV20-1 with TRBJ1-3, with D perhaps matching TRBD1 (5 bases). The CDR3 is 16 amino acids. Germline V gene sequence: CDR1 DFQATT, CDR2 SNEGSKA (reference sequence). V lost 5 bases and J 0 bases, leaving 17 bases between the germline ends. CDR3 in DNA: TGCAGTGCTCGTAGGGGCACAGTACTCTCTGGAAACACCATATATTTT. It is translated as CSARRGTVLSGNTIYF.

The chain uses TRBV10-2 and TRBJ2-1; a weak D match, TRBD2 (5 bases). Trimming removed 7 bases from V and 10 bases from J, with 17 bases in between. The CDR3 contains 13 residues. In germline, CDR1 is WSHSY, CDR2 SAAADI. The CDR3 sequence: CASTHRYGEEQFF. The CDR3, as DNA: TGCGCCAGCACCCACAGATATGGGGAGGAGCAGTTCTTC.

Comment on this clonotype: At one end, the junction sequence differs from germline, possibly due to a read error. The genes are TRBV7-6 and TRBJ2-2; perhaps TRBD2 as D (5 bases). The V gene's germline CDR1 is SGHVS and CDR2 FNYEAQ. This CDR3 has 17 amino acids. Here the CDR3 DNA reads TGTGCCAGCAGCTTAGGGGCAGCCCTACCTAACACCGGGGAGCTGTTTTTC. Its translation is CASSLGAALPNTGELFF.

This clonotype occurred many times. The V and J genes are TRBV24-1 and TRBJ2-1, with TRBD1 matching 10 bases. CDR1 and CDR2 from the germline V gene are KGHDR and SFDVKD. Germline trimming cut 3 bases from V and 6 bases from J; bases unmatched to any gene: 10. This CDR3 region has 17 residues. The CDR3 DNA is TGTGCCACCAGTGATCCCCGGGGACAGGGGATCCTCAATGAGCAGTTCTTC. Translation: CATSDPRGQGILNEQFF.